The clone carrying this T cell receptor (beta chain) was recorded a few times. The antigen is not known. This entry is derived from a study of Graves' ophthalmopathy and Graves' hyperthyroidism. In the study overall: Peripheral blood sampling occurred at initial diagnosis, before any treatment. The study's findings and limits: Appearing in blood as well were most expanded thyroid clonotypes above 0.001 frequency.

The CDR3 has 13 residues. The V gene's germline CDR1 is GTSNPN and CDR2 SVGIG (reference sequence). V was pared by 8 bases and J by 5 bases, with 15 bases between. Other autoimmune diseases, uncontrolled infections, pregnancy and lactation each led to patient exclusion. As the starting material, approximately 10 ml of fresh peripheral blood yielded the PBMCs. RNA transcripts were the template, and TCR beta CDR3 regions were amplified from them. RT-PCR with HTBI primers came first, then second-round multiplex PCR. TCRdb recomputed calls from the multiplex PCR reads with MiXCR, one row per CDR3 protein. The data contain about half a million distinct CDR3 sequences, approximately 15% of them singletons.

This clonotype originated in a woman aged 25-40 years with Graves' ophthalmopathy. The specimen sequenced was blood. The chain has TRBV30 and TRBJ2-2; maybe TRBD2 (5 bases). The DNA for the CDR3 is TGTGCCCGCGGTCGGGGATCAACCGGGGAGCTGTTTTTT. It encodes CARGRGSTGELFF.